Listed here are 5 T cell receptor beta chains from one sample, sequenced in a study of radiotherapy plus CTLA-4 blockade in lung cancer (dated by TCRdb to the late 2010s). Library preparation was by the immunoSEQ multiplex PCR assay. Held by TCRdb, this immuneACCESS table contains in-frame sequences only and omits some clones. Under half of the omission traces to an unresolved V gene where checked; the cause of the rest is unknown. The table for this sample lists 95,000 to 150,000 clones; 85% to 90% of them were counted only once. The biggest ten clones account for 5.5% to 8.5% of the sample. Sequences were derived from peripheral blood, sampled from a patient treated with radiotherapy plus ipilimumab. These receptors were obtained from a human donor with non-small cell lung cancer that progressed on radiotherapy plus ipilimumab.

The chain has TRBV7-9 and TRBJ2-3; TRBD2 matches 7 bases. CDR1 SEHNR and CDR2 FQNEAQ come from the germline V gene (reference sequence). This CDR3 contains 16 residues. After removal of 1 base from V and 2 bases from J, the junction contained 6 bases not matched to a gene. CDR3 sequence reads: CASSLGAGADTDTQYF. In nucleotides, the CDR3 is TGTGCCAGCAGCTTAGGGGCGGGAGCCGACACAGATACGCAGTATTTT.

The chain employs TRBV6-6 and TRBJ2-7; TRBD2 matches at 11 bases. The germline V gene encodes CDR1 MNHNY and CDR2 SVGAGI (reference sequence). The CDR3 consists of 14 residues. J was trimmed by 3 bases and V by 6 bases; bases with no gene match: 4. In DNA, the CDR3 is TGTGCCAGCAGGTCTAGCGGGGGGTACTACGAGCAGTACTTC. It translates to CASRSSGGYYEQYF.

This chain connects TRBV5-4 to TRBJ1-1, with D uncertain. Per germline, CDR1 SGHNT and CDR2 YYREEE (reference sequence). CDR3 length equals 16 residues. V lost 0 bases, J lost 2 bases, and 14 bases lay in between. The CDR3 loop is CASSLVSGQTNTEAFF. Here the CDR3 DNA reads TGTGCCAGCAGCTTGGTAAGTGGGCAGACAAACACTGAAGCTTTCTTT.

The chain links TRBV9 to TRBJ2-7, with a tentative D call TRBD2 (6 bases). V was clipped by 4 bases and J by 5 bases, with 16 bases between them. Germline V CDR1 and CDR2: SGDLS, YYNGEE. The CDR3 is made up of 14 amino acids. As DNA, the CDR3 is TGTGCCAGCAGCCCCTGGACTGGGGAGGACGAGCAGTACTTC. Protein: CASSPWTGEDEQYF.

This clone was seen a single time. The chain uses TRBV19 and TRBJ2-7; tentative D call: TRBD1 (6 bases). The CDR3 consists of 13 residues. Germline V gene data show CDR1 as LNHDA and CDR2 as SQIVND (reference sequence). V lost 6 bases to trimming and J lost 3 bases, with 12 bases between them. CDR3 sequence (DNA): TGTGCCAGTAGGGAACAAGGGGGCTACGAGCAGTACTTC. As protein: CASREQGGYEQYF.